This T cell receptor beta chain was identified in a study of T-cell memory formation after mild COVID-19 (dated by TCRdb to the early 2020s). With regard to the full study: TCR sequence clusters from the two donors were found to be largely donor specific. In a couple of donors, T-cell clones that expanded and contracted after mild COVID-19 were tracked by sequencing TCRalpha and TCRbeta repertoires over time. Two young, previously healthy adult volunteers made up the cohort, one male and one female.

What the research found in general, with its limitations: Clones contracting from day 15 to 85 had balanced CD4/CD8 phenotypes, while a second wave expanding from day 15 to 37 was biased towards CD4+. Some responding clones were detected in pre-infection memory, suggesting pre-existing cross-reactive memory T cells joined the SARS-CoV-2 response. Contracting CD4+ clones appeared mostly in the CM and EM memory subsets, whereas CD8+ clones were enriched in EMRA. The study covered only a couple of mild cases, and larger cohorts including severe cases with pre-infection samples were considered necessary. SARS-CoV-2 specificity of the second-wave clones peaking on day 37 was not confirmed.

This clonotype was seen a few times. Its antigen has not been determined. No clone much larger than this one lies a single base away; base qualities are absent. PBMCs were isolated by Ficoll-Paque density gradient centrifugation. Sequencing used an Illumina NovaSeq 6000. TCRalpha and TCRbeta cDNA libraries were built by 5'RACE with constant-segment primers, adding sample barcodes and unique molecular identifiers. RNA was extracted from every sample with Trizol reagent. Library amplification was performed in two PCR steps, and a second sample barcode and Illumina TruSeq adapters were introduced in the second step. Sequencing of libraries was performed on an Illumina NovaSeq with 2 x 150 bp paired-end reads. The authors processed their data as follows. Reads were demultiplexed and collapsed into UMI-guided consensus sequences with migec v1.2.7. Using mixcr v2.1.11, UMI consensuses were aligned to TRA and TRB V and J templates and then assembled into clonotypes. A clonotype was counted as expanded or contracted only if both edgeR and NoisET called the change significant, with noise models trained on biological replicates. For edgeR calls, the cutoffs were a false discovery rate-adjusted p below 0.01 and a log2 fold-change threshold of 1. PCA with hierarchical clustering of max-normalized trajectories of the 1000 most abundant clonotypes was used as exploratory dynamics analysis. Separately sequenced CD4+ and CD8+ repertoires were used to assign a CD4 or CD8 phenotype to each responding clone. Using fastp trimming at Q25 and MiXCR clonotype assembly, TCRdb reanalyzed the public sequencing data and kept in-frame beta chains. For every CDR3 protein sequence, its rows merge into one entry that carries the most common genes and DNA. The V and J calls come from TCRdb's annotation, not from the publication. For this sample there are 30,000 or so distinct CDR3 sequences; around 20% appear just once. Approximately 1.4% of the sample is held by the ten biggest clonotypes.

From the cysteine up to the phenylalanine, the CDR3 has a length of 16 residues. Solely the CDR3 DNA is kept, with 48 bases framed from the first base. V trim: 3 bases; J trim: 6 bases; unmatched bases: 6. The germline V gene (reference sequence) supplies CDR1 DFQATT and CDR2 SNEGSKA. The sequence is built from TRBV20-1 and TRBJ2-4, and TRBD2 aligns with 15 junction nucleotides. Sequencing was carried out using PBMCs or a T cell subset sorted from them (not recorded which). This clonotype was obtained from an adult who had mild COVID-19 (a few samples of this study predate the infection). The sample titles of this study are shuffled in the database, so cell type and time point are left out. Here is the DNA: TGCAGTGCTAGGACGGGACTAGCGGGAGGAGGAAACATTCAGTACTTC. Its protein is CSARTGLAGGGNIQYF.